A single TCR beta chain is shown here with its context. This sample is part of a study of blood T cell repertoires in COVID-19. At the level of the study: COVID-19 samples from acute and convalescent phases originated in the United States, Italy and Spain. Sources were T cells, B-cell-depleted T cells, or PBMCs; the material itself was cDNA or gDNA.

The CDR3 consists of 15 residues. Germline V gene data show CDR1 as LNHNV and CDR2 as YYDKDF (reference sequence). Trimming left V 6 bases short and J 10 bases short, with 24 bases between. In the original analysis: Nucleated cell counts were estimated from reference gene primer amplification. Produced via immunoSEQ multiplex PCR; TCRdb's table is partial and in-frame only. The V and J calls and clone size come from that table; D and trimming were worked out from the DNA. The sample lists about 150,000 clones; around 82% were seen once. This chain joins TRBV15 and TRBJ1-2; maybe TRBD1 (6 bases). This TCR came from a woman of 80 years or more with acute or convalescent COVID-19. Material for sequencing was peripheral blood. The CDR3 DNA reads as TGTGCCACCAGTTCCCCTGACAGGTGGTACTCCTCCTACACCTTC. It yields the protein CATSSPDRWYSSYTF.